The rows below give T cell receptor beta chains drawn from one sample of a study of T-cell memory formation after mild COVID-19. TCRdb fed the 5' RACE reads into MiXCR, producing one record per CDR3 protein. This sample has 250,000 to 350,000 distinct CDR3 sequences, with approximately 20% found just once. Sequenced material: PBMCs or a T cell subset sorted from them (not recorded which). Every receptor here comes from a man aged 18 to 30 who had mild COVID-19 (a few samples of this study predate the infection). Cell type and time point are not known. Both conserved end residues are part of each CDR3. Fields, in order: CDR3 protein, CDR3 DNA, clone size, J gene, V gene, D gene. A D gene is named only where the DNA matches it firmly. Clone size appears in some rows only: once, few, many, or a class for an expanded clone.

CASSLDLDREAQQYF	TGTGCCAGCAGCTTAGACCTGGACAGGGAAGCCCAGCAGTACTTC	-	TRBJ2-7	TRBV7-9	TRBD1
CSAERRGTEAFF	TGCAGTGCCGAGCGGAGGGGGACTGAAGCTTTCTTT	-	TRBJ1-1	TRBV20-1	-
CASSFDRIDEAFF	TGTGCCAGCAGCTTCGACAGGATCGATGAAGCTTTCTTT	-	TRBJ1-1	TRBV7-9	-
CASSYSAGDNYGYTF	TGTGCCAGCAGTTACTCGGCAGGGGACAACTATGGCTACACCTTC	-	TRBJ1-2	TRBV6-5	-
CASSPGQTVDYEAFF	TGTGCCAGCAGCCCGGGACAGACAGTAGATTATGAAGCTTTCTTT	-	TRBJ1-1	TRBV7-3	TRBD1
CASSLELQDLYGYTF	TGTGCCAGCAGCTTAGAGTTACAGGACCTCTATGGCTACACCTTC	-	TRBJ1-2	TRBV11-2	-
CASSGETGASTDTQYF	TGTGCCAGCAGCGGGGAGACAGGGGCTAGCACAGATACGCAGTATTTT	few	TRBJ2-3	TRBV7-9	TRBD1
CASSPFGGINTQYF	TGTGCCAGCAGCCCTTTTGGGGGAATAAATACGCAGTATTTT	few	TRBJ2-3	TRBV6-2/TRBV6-3	-
CASRRSNTEAFF	TGCGCTAGCCGTCGGTCGAACACTGAAGCTTTCTTT	-	TRBJ1-1	TRBV4-3	-
CAISAGTSGGRNTGELFF	TGTGCCATCAGTGCCGGGACTAGCGGGGGGAGGAACACCGGGGAGCTGTTTTTT	-	TRBJ2-2	TRBV10-3	TRBD2
CASSVEGQRSNEKLFF	TGTGCCAGCAGCGTAGAGGGGCAGAGGTCAAATGAAAAACTGTTTTTT	few	TRBJ1-4	TRBV9	-
CSARDPGYQYGYTF	TGCAGTGCTAGAGATCCTGGCTATCAGTATGGCTACACCTTC	-	TRBJ1-2	TRBV20-1	-
CASSPRQVEQFF	TGTGCCAGCAGTCCCAGACAGGTGGAGCAGTTCTTC	-	TRBJ2-1	TRBV6-2/TRBV6-3	-
CASSQDGGGFTEAFF	TGCGCCAGCAGCCAAGACGGCGGGGGGTTTACTGAAGCTTTCTTT	-	TRBJ1-1	TRBV4-3	-
CASSTSGSSYEQYF	TGTGCCAGCAGCACTAGCGGCAGCTCCTACGAGCAGTACTTC	few	TRBJ2-7	TRBV6-2/TRBV6-3	TRBD2
CSARGTGDTDTQYF	TGCAGTGCTAGAGGGACAGGGGACACAGATACGCAGTATTTT	-	TRBJ2-3	TRBV20-1	TRBD1